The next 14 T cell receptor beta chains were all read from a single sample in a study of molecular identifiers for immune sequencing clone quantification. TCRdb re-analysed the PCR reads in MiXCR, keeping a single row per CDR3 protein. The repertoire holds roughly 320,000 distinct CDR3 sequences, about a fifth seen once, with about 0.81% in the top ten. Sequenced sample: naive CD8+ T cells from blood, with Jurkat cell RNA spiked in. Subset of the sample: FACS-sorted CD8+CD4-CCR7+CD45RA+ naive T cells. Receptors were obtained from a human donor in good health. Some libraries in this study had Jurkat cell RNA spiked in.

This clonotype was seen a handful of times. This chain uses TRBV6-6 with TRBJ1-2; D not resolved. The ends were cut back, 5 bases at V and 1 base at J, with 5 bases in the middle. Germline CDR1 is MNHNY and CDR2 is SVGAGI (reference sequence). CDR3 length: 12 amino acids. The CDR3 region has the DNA TGTGCCAGCAGTGAAAATAACTATGGCTACACCTTC. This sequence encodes CASSENNYGYTF.

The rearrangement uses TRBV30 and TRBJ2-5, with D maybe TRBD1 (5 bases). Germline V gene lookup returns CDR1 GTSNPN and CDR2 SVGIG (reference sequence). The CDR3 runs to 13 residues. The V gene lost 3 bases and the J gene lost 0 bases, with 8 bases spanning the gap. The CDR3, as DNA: TGTGCCTGGAGACAGGAGTACCAAGAGACCCAGTACTTC. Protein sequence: CAWRQEYQETQYF.

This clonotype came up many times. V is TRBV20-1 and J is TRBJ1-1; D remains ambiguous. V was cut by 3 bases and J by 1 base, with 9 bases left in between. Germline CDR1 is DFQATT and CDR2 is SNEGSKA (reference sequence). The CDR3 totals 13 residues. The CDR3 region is CSARGDSNTEAFF. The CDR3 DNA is TGCAGTGCTAGGGGTGATTCGAACACTGAAGCTTTCTTT.

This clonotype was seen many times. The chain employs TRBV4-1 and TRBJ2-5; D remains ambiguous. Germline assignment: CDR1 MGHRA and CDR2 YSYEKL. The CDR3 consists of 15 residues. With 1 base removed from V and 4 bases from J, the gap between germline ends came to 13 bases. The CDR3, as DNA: TGCGCCAGCAGCCAAGTTCAAGGGATGGGAGAGACCCAGTACTTC. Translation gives CASSQVQGMGETQYF.

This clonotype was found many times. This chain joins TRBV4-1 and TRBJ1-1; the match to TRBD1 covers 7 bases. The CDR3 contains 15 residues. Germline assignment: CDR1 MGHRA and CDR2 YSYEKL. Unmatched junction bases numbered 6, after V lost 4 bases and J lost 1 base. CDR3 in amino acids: CASSLRTGSNTEAFF. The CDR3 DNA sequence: TGCGCCAGCAGCCTCCGGACAGGCTCGAACACTGAAGCTTTCTTT.

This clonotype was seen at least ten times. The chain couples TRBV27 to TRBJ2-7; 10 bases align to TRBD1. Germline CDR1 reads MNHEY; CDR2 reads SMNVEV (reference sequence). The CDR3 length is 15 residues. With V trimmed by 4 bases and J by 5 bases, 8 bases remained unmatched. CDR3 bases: TGTGCCAGCAGTTCTCCGGGACAGGGGTATAACGAGCAGTACTTC. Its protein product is CASSSPGQGYNEQYF.

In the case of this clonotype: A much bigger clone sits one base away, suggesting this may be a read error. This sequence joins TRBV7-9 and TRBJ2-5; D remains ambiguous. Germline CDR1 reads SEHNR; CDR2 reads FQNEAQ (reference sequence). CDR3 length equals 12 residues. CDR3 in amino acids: CASGLFDATQYF. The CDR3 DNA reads TGTGCCAGCGGCTTATTTGACGCGACCCAGTACTTC.

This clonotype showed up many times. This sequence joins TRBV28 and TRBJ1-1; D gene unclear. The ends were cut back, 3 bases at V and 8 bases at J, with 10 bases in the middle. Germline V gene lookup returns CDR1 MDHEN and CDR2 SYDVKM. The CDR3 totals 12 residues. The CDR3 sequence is CASSFQTQEAFF. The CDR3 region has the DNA TGTGCCAGCAGTTTCCAGACGCAGGAAGCTTTCTTT.

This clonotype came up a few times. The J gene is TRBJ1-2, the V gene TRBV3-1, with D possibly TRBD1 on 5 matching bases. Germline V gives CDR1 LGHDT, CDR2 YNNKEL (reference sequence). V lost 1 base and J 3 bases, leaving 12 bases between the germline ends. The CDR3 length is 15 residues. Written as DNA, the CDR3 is TGTGCCAGCAGCCAAGTCGAGGGGTCCTACTATGGCTACACCTTC. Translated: CASSQVEGSYYGYTF.

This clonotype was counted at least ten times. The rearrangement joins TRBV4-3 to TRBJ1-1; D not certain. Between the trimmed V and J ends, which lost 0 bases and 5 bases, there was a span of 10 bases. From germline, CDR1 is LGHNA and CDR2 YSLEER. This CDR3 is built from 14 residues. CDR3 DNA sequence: TGCGCCAGCAGCCAAGATTCGGAGGTGACTGAAGCTTTCTTT. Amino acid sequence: CASSQDSEVTEAFF.

The CDR3 is CASSFYSNEKLFF. CDR3 DNA sequence: TGTGCCAGCAGCTTTTACAGTAATGAAAAACTGTTTTTT. The J gene is TRBJ1-4, the V gene TRBV7-9, with D uncertain. Germline-derived CDR1 and CDR2 are SEHNR and FQNEAQ (reference sequence). The CDR3 loop spans 13 amino acids. V shed 3 bases and J shed 4 bases, with 6 bases lying between them.

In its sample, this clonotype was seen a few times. The CDR3 DNA follows: TGTGCCAGCAGCCAAGTCCCTTTTGGCAGCGGGTACCAAGAGACCCAGTACTTC. It yields the protein CASSQVPFGSGYQETQYF. This chain connects TRBV14 to TRBJ2-5; tentative D call: TRBD2 (6 bases). V lost 1 base and J 0 bases, leaving 18 bases between the germline ends. CDR3 length: 18 amino acids. Looked up from germline, CDR1 is SGHDN and CDR2 is FVKESK.

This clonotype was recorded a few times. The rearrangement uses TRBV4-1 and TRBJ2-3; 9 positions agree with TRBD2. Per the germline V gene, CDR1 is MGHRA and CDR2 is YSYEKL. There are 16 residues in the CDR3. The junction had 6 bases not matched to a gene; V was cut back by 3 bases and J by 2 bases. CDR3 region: CASSQTVAGVTDTQYF. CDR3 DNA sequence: TGCGCCAGCAGCCAGACCGTAGCGGGGGTCACAGATACGCAGTATTTT.

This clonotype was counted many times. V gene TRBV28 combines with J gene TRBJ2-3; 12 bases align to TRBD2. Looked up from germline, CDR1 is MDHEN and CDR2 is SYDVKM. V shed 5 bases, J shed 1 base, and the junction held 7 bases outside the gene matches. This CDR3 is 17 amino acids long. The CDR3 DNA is TGTGCCAGCAGTGCAGGACTAGCGGGAAAGGGCACAGATACGCAGTATTTT. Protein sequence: CASSAGLAGKGTDTQYF. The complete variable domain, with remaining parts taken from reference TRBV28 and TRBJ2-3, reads DVKVTQSSRYLVKRTGEKVFLECVQDMDHENMFWYRQDPGLGLRLIYFSYDVKMKEKGDIPEGYSVSREKKERFSLILESASTNQTSMYLCASSAGLAGKGTDTQYFGPGTRLTVL.